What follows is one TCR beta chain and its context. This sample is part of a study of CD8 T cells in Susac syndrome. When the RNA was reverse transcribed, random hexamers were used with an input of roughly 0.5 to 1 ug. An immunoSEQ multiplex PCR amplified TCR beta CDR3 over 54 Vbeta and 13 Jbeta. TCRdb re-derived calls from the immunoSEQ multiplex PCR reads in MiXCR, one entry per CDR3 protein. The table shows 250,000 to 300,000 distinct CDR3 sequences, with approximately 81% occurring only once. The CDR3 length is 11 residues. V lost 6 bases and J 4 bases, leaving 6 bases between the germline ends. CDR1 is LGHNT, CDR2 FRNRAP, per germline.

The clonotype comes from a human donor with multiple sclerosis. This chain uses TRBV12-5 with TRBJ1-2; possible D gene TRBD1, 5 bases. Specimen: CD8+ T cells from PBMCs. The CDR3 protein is CASGGAYGYTF. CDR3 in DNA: TGTGCTAGTGGAGGGGCCTATGGCTACACCTTC.